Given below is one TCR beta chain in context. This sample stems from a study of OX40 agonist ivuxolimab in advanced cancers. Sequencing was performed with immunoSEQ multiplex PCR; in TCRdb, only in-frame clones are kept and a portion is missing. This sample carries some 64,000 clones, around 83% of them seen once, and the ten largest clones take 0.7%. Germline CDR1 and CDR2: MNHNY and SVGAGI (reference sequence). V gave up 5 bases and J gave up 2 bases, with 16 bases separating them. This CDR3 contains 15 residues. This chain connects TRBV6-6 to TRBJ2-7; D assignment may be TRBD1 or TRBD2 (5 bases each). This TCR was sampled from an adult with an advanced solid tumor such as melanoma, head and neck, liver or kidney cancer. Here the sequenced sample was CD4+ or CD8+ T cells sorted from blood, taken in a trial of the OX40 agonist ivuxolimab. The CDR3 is CASSRPRDRTYEQYF. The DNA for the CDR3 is TGTGCCAGCAGTAGGCCCCGGGACCGTACCTACGAGCAGTACTTC.